Following are 16 T cell receptor beta chains from one sample sequenced in a study of Ad26.COV2.S vaccination and SARS-CoV-2 variants. Treatment specified: approximately 18 received Ad26.COV2.S at low or high dose, single or two shots; about 5 received placebo; per-sample allocation not given. Sampling happened 63 days after the first vaccine or placebo injection. Sequenced by immunoSEQ multiplex PCR; TCRdb stores in-frame clones only, minus some. Of 430,000 or so clones listed, around nine tenths were seen once; the top ten hold 12%. The specimen comprised peripheral blood, sampled in a trial of Ad26.COV2.S vaccine versus placebo. Source of these receptors: a person aged 18-65 years who received the Ad26.COV2.S COVID-19 vaccine or a placebo.

The gene calls are TRBV18 and TRBJ2-5; D is uncertain. V lost 6 bases and J lost 2, with 13 bases in between. The germline V gene has CDR1 KGHSH and CDR2 LQKENI. This CDR3 spans 14 amino acids. CDR3 loop: CASSIRSPQETQYF. The CDR3 DNA follows: TGTGCCAGCTCCATACGATCGCCGCAAGAGACCCAGTACTTC.

This chain joins TRBV28 and TRBJ2-1; TRBD2 agrees at 7 bases. This CDR3 region has 16 residues. Germline CDR1 MDHEN, CDR2 SYDVKM. Trimming removed 5 bases from V and 0 bases from J; junction bases left unmatched: 7. The chain's CDR3 is CASSSVAGLSYNEQFF. The DNA of the CDR3 is TGTGCCAGCAGTAGCGTAGCGGGCCTCTCCTACAATGAGCAGTTCTTC.

This sequence joins TRBV10-3 and TRBJ2-7, with D perhaps being TRBD1 or TRBD2 (5 bases each). This CDR3 is 14 amino acids long. In germline, CDR1 is ENHRY, CDR2 SYGVKD. Trimming cost V 2 bases and J 1 base, with 9 bases left between them. In DNA, the CDR3 is TGTGCCATCAGTGAGATGGGGGAGTCCTACGAGCAGTACTTC. Translated, it gives CAISEMGESYEQYF.

For the CDR3, the DNA is TGCGCCAGCAGCCGCGGGACTAGCGGGAGAGGCACAGATACGCAGTATTTT. Translated: CASSRGTSGRGTDTQYF. The genes are TRBV4-3 and TRBJ2-3, with 14 bases lining up with TRBD2. The CDR3 runs to 17 residues. V was clipped by 4 bases and J by 1 base; unmatched bases: 4. Germline CDR1 and CDR2: LGHNA and YSLEER.

The V call is TRBV5-1, the J call TRBJ2-1; 7 nucleotides agree with TRBD1. V trimming: 0 bases; J trimming: 8 bases; junction bases outside the gene matches: 5. This CDR3 spans 14 amino acids. Germline V gene data show CDR1 as SGHRS and CDR2 as YFSETQ. CDR3 in DNA: TGCGCCAGCAGCTTGGGAGGGGGCATTGATGAGCAGTTCTTC. Translating gives CASSLGGGIDEQFF.

The J gene is TRBJ1-3, the V gene TRBV9; D is possibly TRBD1 (5 bases). V shed 0 bases and J shed 2 bases, with 9 bases lying between them. CDR1 is SGDLS, CDR2 YYNGEE, per germline. This CDR3 is built from 15 residues. CDR3 in amino acids: CASSVVAGTGNTIYF. CDR3 in DNA: TGTGCCAGCAGCGTAGTGGCAGGGACTGGAAACACCATATATTTT.

This chain uses TRBV7-7 with TRBJ1-5; D might be TRBD1 (5 bases). Trimming took off 4 bases at V and 3 bases at J, with 25 bases between the two ends. This CDR3 has 19 residues. The germline gives CDR1 SSHAT, CDR2 FNYEAQ (reference sequence). CDR3 amino acids: CASSSPRGHEGEANQPQHF. The CDR3 nucleotides are TGTGCCAGCAGCTCCCCCCGCGGACACGAGGGTGAAGCCAATCAGCCCCAGCATTTT.

This rearrangement joins TRBV5-4 to TRBJ1-6, with D possibly being TRBD1 (6 bases). The CDR3 totals 15 residues. Germline V gives CDR1 SGHNT, CDR2 YYREEE (reference sequence). V lost 4 bases, J lost 4 bases, and 12 bases lay in between. DNA for the CDR3: TGTGCCAGCAGCCTAGGGGGGGCGTATAATTCACCCCTCCACTTT. It is translated as CASSLGGAYNSPLHF.

The chain has TRBV19 and TRBJ2-3, with 7 bases lining up with TRBD2. Germline CDR1 reads LNHDA; CDR2 reads SQIVND (reference sequence). The CDR3 extends over 14 amino acids. Trimming at V came to 1 base and at J to 6 bases, leaving 4 bases not matched to a gene. CDR3 in DNA: TGTGCCAGTAGTATAGGTCAGGGAGGGGATACGCAGTATTTT. It is translated as CASSIGQGGDTQYF.

The chain combines TRBV7-3 with TRBJ2-5; 8 bases are a match to TRBD1. The V gene end was trimmed by 0 bases and the J gene end by 3 bases; junction bases not matched to a gene: 6. The CDR3 extends over 16 amino acids. Per germline, CDR1 SGHTA and CDR2 FQGTGA. CDR3 amino acids: CASSLTGTGWEETQYF. CDR3 DNA sequence: TGTGCCAGCAGCTTAACGGGGACAGGCTGGGAAGAGACCCAGTACTTC.

This chain connects TRBV5-1 to TRBJ2-5, with TRBD1 as a possible D gene (5 bases). The CDR3 extends over 14 amino acids. Germline values: CDR1 SGHRS, CDR2 YFSETQ. The V gene lost 0 bases and the J gene lost 1 base, with 7 bases spanning the gap. Here the CDR3 reads CASSLVQAQETQYF. The CDR3 region has the DNA TGCGCCAGCAGCTTGGTACAGGCCCAAGAGACCCAGTACTTC.

The chain is built from TRBV11-2 and TRBJ2-1; maybe TRBD2 (6 bases). Germline assignment: CDR1 SGHAT and CDR2 FQNNGV. V was pared by 2 bases and J by 4 bases, with 12 bases between. This CDR3 contains 15 residues. The CDR3 region is CASSLTGLRYNEQFF. CDR3 nucleotides: TGTGCCAGCAGCTTAACAGGACTAAGGTACAATGAGCAGTTCTTC.

The chain carries TRBV5-1 and TRBJ1-1, with unresolved D. Germline CDR1 and CDR2: SGHRS and YFSETQ. V gave up 2 bases and J gave up 1 base, with 9 bases separating them. The CDR3 spans 14 residues. The CDR3 DNA reads TGCGCCAGCAGCTTATACAGACCGAACACTGAAGCTTTCTTT. As protein: CASSLYRPNTEAFF.

V and J are TRBV9 and TRBJ2-2; 7 bases align to TRBD1. Germline-derived CDR1 and CDR2 are SGDLS and YYNGEE. Trimming took 4 bases from V and 3 from J; bases not matched to a gene: 6. The CDR3 contains 15 residues. CDR3 region: CASSIGDSDTGELFF. CDR3 DNA: TGTGCCAGCAGCATAGGGGACAGCGACACCGGGGAGCTGTTTTTT.

V gene TRBV6-2 or TRBV6-3 combines with J gene TRBJ1-6, with 10 bases matching TRBD1. V dropped 2 bases and J dropped 13; count of bases not matched to a gene: 8. Germline CDR1 and CDR2: MNHEY and SVGEGT. The CDR3 runs 15 residues. The chain's CDR3 is CASSYGDRGLSPLHF. CDR3 DNA sequence: TGTGCCAGCAGTTACGGGGACAGGGGTCTCTCCCCCCTCCACTTT.

V usage is TRBV15 and J usage is TRBJ1-2; D is unresolved. The CDR3 consists of 13 residues. Trimming removed 3 bases from V and 1 base from J, with 6 bases in between. From germline, CDR1 is LNHNV and CDR2 YYDKDF (reference sequence). The CDR3 loop is CATSRDFNYGYTF. The CDR3, as DNA: TGTGCCACCAGCAGGGACTTTAACTATGGCTACACCTTC. Looking up the rest from reference TRBV15 and TRBJ1-2 gives the full variable domain: DAMVIQNPRYQVTQFGKPVTLSCSQTLNHNVMYWYQQKSSQAPKLLFHYYDKDFNNEADTPDNFQSRRPNTSFCFLDIRSPGLGDTAMYLCATSRDFNYGYTFGSGTRLTVV.